These 2 T cell receptor beta chains were sequenced from one sample in a study of blood T cells in healthy people across ages. It was with a sample-barcoded 5' primer and a J-beta primer mix that a second PCR of about 7 to 12 cycles was run. TCRdb ran MiXCR on the 5' RACE reads and lists one entry per CDR3 protein. The table includes around 990,000 distinct CDR3 sequences, more than 30% detected once. Sequencing was carried out using blood. These receptors originate from a man aged 18 to 30 in good health.

This clonotype was detected a few times. The chain recombines TRBV7-8 with TRBJ1-5; 7 bases align to TRBD1. With 5 bases clipped from V and 7 bases from J, the junction kept 8 bases outside the gene matches. Germline loops: CDR1 SGHVS, CDR2 FQNEAQ. This CDR3 comprises 14 residues. The CDR3 DNA sequence: TGTGCCAGCAGCCTTACAGGGGAAGGGCAGCCCCAGCATTTT. It yields the protein CASSLTGEGQPQHF. Drawing the rest from reference TRBV7-8 and TRBJ1-5, the complete variable domain is GAGVSQSPRYKVAKRGQDVALRCDPISGHVSLFWYQQALGQGPEFLTYFQNEAQLDKSGLPSDRFFAERPEGSVSTLKIQRTQQEDSAVYLCASSLTGEGQPQHFGDGTRLSIL.

This clonotype was recorded at least ten times. The chain joins TRBV7-2 to TRBJ1-1; D remains unclear. V was pared by 2 bases and J by 5 bases, with 12 bases between. CDR1 SGHTA and CDR2 FQGNSA come from the germline V gene. CDR3 length: 14 residues. CDR3 sequence (DNA): TGTGCCAGCAGCTTACCGGGAAGTTATACTGAAGCTTTCTTT. Its protein product is CASSLPGSYTEAFF.